Listed here are 19 T cell receptor beta chains from one sample, sequenced in a study of T cells after posttransplantation cyclophosphamide. Cells defined as naive were viable CD3+CD4+ or CD3+CD8+ and CCR7+CD45RA+CD45RO-CD95-CD27+CD28+. Produced via immunoSEQ multiplex PCR; TCRdb's table is partial and in-frame only. The sample shows about 32,000 clones, 90% to 95% of them seen only once. Sequencing used naive CD4+ T cells sorted from blood. These receptor sequences come from a man aged 25 to 40 in good health and a related stem cell transplant donor.

The V gene is TRBV25-1, the J gene TRBJ1-6, with 7 bases aligning to TRBD1. Germline V gives CDR1 MGHDK, CDR2 SYGVNS. This CDR3 spans 15 amino acids. The ends lost 2 bases at V and 9 bases at J; junction bases unmatched: 7. The CDR3 DNA reads as TGTGCCAGCAGTGAAACCCCAGGGGGAGGTTCACCCCTCCACTTT. As protein: CASSETPGGGSPLHF.

The chain has TRBV19 and TRBJ2-5; 8 bases line up with TRBD1. J lost 2 bases, V lost 6 bases, and 8 bases had no gene match. Germline lookup yields CDR1 LNHDA and CDR2 SQIVND (reference sequence). The CDR3 spans 15 residues. The DNA of the CDR3 is TGTGCCAGTAGCCTCGGACAGGGTTTTCAAGAGACCCAGTACTTC. Protein sequence: CASSLGQGFQETQYF.

The chain combines TRBV7-9 with TRBJ1-6; 7 bases match TRBD1. The V segment lost 0 bases and the J segment 4 bases; nucleotides outside the gene matches: 0. From germline, CDR1 is SEHNR and CDR2 FQNEAQ (reference sequence). The CDR3 has 15 residues. The CDR3 region is CASSLAGQYNSPLHF. CDR3 DNA sequence: TGTGCCAGCAGCTTAGCGGGACAGTATAATTCACCCCTCCACTTT.

CDR3 DNA sequence: TGTGCCAGCAGTTACTTTCCCGGACCGGGGGGCTATGGCTACACCTTC. Translated, it gives CASSYFPGPGGYGYTF. V is TRBV6-6 and J is TRBJ1-2; D is possibly TRBD1 (5 bases). CDR3 length: 16 residues. CDR1 MNHNY and CDR2 SVGAGI come from the germline V gene (reference sequence). V gave up 1 base and J gave up 4 bases, with 16 bases separating them.

The chain couples TRBV28 to TRBJ1-6; D may be TRBD1 (6 bases). Trimming took off 4 bases at V and 0 bases at J, with 16 bases between the two ends. This CDR3 has 18 amino acids. CDR1 and CDR2 (germline): MDHEN, SYDVKM. The CDR3 DNA reads as TGTGCCAGCAGTTCCCCAGGACAGCCCAGCTCCTATAATTCACCCCTCCACTTT. Amino acid sequence: CASSSPGQPSSYNSPLHF.

The rearrangement uses TRBV29-1 and TRBJ2-3; tentatively, D is TRBD2 (6 bases). The germline V gene has CDR1 SQVTM and CDR2 ANQGSEA. This CDR3 contains 15 residues. The V gene lost 6 bases and the J gene lost 5 bases, with 21 bases spanning the gap. CDR3 sequence (DNA): TGCAGCGTGGGGGGTTTACCCGGAGAGGAAGATACGCAGTATTTT. Its protein is CSVGGLPGEEDTQYF.

This chain links TRBV4-1 with TRBJ2-3; 8 bases match TRBD2. Trimming cost V 1 base and J 4 bases; bases outside gene matches: 7. The V gene's germline CDR1 is MGHRA and CDR2 YSYEKL. The CDR3 contains 16 residues. CDR3 residues: CASSQARLGGADTQYF. CDR3 sequence (DNA): TGCGCCAGCAGCCAAGCCCGACTCGGGGGGGCAGATACGCAGTATTTT.

This clone was recorded once. This chain joins TRBV6-6 and TRBJ2-7; TRBD2 is a possible D gene (5 bases). This CDR3 has 14 residues. V was pared by 5 bases and J by 1 base, with 12 bases between. Germline CDR1 and CDR2: MNHNY and SVGAGI (reference sequence). The CDR3 loop is CASSTRGLSYEQYF. DNA for the CDR3: TGTGCCAGCAGTACTCGGGGTCTGTCCTACGAGCAGTACTTC.

The CDR3 nucleotides are TGTGCCAGCAGCTTAGCACAGGGTATGGGTGAAGCTTTCTTT. It codes for CASSLAQGMGEAFF. The chain couples TRBV7-2 to TRBJ1-1, with D possibly being TRBD1 (6 bases). The CDR3 covers 14 residues. V shed 0 bases and J shed 7 bases, with 12 bases lying between them. CDR1 is SGHTA and CDR2 is FQGNSA in the germline V gene.

The genes are TRBV5-6 and TRBJ2-5, with D perhaps matching TRBD1 (6 bases). V was trimmed by 4 bases and J by 3 bases, leaving 16 bases between them. In germline, CDR1 is SGHDT, CDR2 YYEEEE. This CDR3 has 15 residues. As DNA, the CDR3 is TGTGCCAGCAGCGAAAACAGGGATAGGAAAGAGACCCAGTACTTC. This translates into CASSENRDRKETQYF.

The V call is TRBV11-2, the J call TRBJ1-2; 7 bases match TRBD1. The germline gives CDR1 SGHAT, CDR2 FQNNGV. The junction had 13 bases not matched to a gene; V was cut back by 5 bases and J by 4 bases. This CDR3 spans 16 amino acids. CDR3 region: CASSLRTGYPLYGYTF. The CDR3 DNA reads TGTGCCAGCAGCCTAAGGACAGGCTACCCCCTCTATGGCTACACCTTC. Drawing the rest from reference TRBV11-2 and TRBJ1-2, the complete variable domain is EAGVAQSPRYKIIEKRQSVAFWCNPISGHATLYWYQQILGQGPKLLIQFQNNGVVDDSQLPKDRFSAERLKGVDSTLKIQPAKLEDSAVYLCASSLRTGYPLYGYTFGSGTRLTVV.

The rearrangement uses TRBV19 and TRBJ2-2; 8 bases are shared with TRBD1. The germline V gene has CDR1 LNHDA and CDR2 SQIVND (reference sequence). V was clipped by 4 bases and J by 6 bases; unmatched bases: 4. CDR3 length: 14 residues. CDR3 sequence reads: CASSTPGGSGELFF. CDR3 coding DNA: TGTGCCAGTAGTACCCCAGGGGGCTCCGGGGAGCTGTTTTTT.

The chain carries TRBV15 and TRBJ2-7; TRBD1 matches 10 bases. This CDR3 comprises 15 residues. Germline trimming cut 1 base from V and 6 bases from J; bases unmatched to any gene: 6. CDR1 and CDR2 from the germline V gene are LNHNV and YYDKDF (reference sequence). CDR3 protein: CATSRGDRGWGEQYF. For the CDR3, the DNA is TGTGCCACCAGCAGAGGGGACAGGGGATGGGGCGAGCAGTACTTC.

V usage is TRBV29-1 and J usage is TRBJ1-5, with D uncertain. Trimming shortened V by 4 bases and J by 2 bases, and 9 bases separated the two germline ends. The CDR3 covers 13 residues. Germline V gene lookup returns CDR1 SQVTM and CDR2 ANQGSEA. CDR3 sequence (DNA): TGCAGCGTTGGTGGGAGCGGCAATCAGCCCCAGCATTTT. As protein: CSVGGSGNQPQHF.

This chain joins TRBV7-9 and TRBJ2-7; D unclear. The CDR3 is 17 amino acids. The V end was cut by 1 base, the J end by 2 bases, with 18 bases between. Germline V lookup: CDR1 SEHNR, CDR2 FQNEAQ (reference sequence). The CDR3 is CASSLDRGGRRTYEQYF. The CDR3 DNA reads TGTGCCAGCAGCTTAGATCGAGGCGGCAGACGAACCTACGAGCAGTACTTC. The full variable domain, rest sourced from reference TRBV7-9 and TRBJ2-7, is DTGVSQNPRHKITKRGQNVTFRCDPISEHNRLYWYRQTLGQGPEFLTYFQNEAQLEKSRLLSDRFSAERPKGSFSTLEIQRTEQGDSAMYLCASSLDRGGRRTYEQYFGPGTRLTVT.

This clone was seen more than once but under ten times. This chain connects TRBV7-9 to TRBJ1-1; D is ambiguous. The CDR3 contains 14 residues. With 0 bases removed from V and 10 bases from J, the gap between germline ends came to 15 bases. Germline CDR1 and CDR2: SEHNR and FQNEAQ (reference sequence). CDR3 bases: TGTGCCAGCAGCTTAGCGTCACAGAGCTTGGTAGCTTTCTTT. Translated: CASSLASQSLVAFF.

The V and J genes are TRBV2 and TRBJ2-5, with 8 bases that match TRBD1. The germline gives CDR1 SNHLY, CDR2 FYNNEI. CDR3 length: 14 residues. J lost 2 bases, V lost 9 bases, and 8 bases had no gene match. The CDR3 nucleotides read TGTGCCAGGGGACGGACAGGGAGTCAAGAGACCCAGTACTTC. Translation gives CARGRTGSQETQYF.

The chain is built from TRBV18 and TRBJ1-1; the D is unclear. Looked up from germline, CDR1 is KGHSH and CDR2 is LQKENI. The V and J ends lost 4 bases and 5 bases respectively, with 8 bases between them. CDR3 length equals 12 residues. DNA for the CDR3: TGTGCCAGCTCACTAATGGAGACTGAAGCTTTCTTT. This encodes CASSLMETEAFF.

The rearrangement joins TRBV15 to TRBJ1-4; D is unresolved. The CDR3 extends over 16 amino acids. The germline CDR1 and CDR2 sequences are LNHNV and YYDKDF (reference sequence). The V end lost 1 base, the J end lost 0 bases, and 9 bases lay between the germline ends. The CDR3 nucleotides read TGTGCCACCAGCAGAGTATTGAGAGCAACTAATGAAAAACTGTTTTTT. It encodes CATSRVLRATNEKLFF.